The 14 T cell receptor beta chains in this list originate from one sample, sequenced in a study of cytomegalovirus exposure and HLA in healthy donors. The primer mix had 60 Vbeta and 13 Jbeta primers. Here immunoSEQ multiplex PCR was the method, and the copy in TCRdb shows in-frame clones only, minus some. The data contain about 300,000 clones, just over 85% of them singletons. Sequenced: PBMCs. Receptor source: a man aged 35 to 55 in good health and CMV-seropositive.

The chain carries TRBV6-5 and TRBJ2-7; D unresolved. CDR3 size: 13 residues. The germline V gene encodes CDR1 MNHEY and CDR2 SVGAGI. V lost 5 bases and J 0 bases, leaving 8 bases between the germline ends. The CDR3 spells CASSPISSYEQYF. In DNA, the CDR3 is TGTGCCAGCAGTCCTATCTCCTCCTACGAGCAGTACTTC.

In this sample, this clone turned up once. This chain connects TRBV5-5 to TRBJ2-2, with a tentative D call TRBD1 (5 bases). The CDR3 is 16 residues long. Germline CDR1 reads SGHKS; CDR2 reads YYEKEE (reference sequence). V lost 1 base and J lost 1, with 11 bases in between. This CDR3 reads CASSLIGALNTGELFF. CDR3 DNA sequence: TGTGCCAGCAGCTTGATAGGGGCCCTGAACACCGGGGAGCTGTTTTTT.

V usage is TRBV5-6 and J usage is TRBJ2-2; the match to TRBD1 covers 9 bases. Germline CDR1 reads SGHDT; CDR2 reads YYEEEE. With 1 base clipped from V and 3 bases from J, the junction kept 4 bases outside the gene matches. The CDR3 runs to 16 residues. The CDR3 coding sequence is TGTGCCAGCAGCTTGTTCCGGACAGGGGACACCGGGGAGCTGTTTTTT. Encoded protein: CASSLFRTGDTGELFF.

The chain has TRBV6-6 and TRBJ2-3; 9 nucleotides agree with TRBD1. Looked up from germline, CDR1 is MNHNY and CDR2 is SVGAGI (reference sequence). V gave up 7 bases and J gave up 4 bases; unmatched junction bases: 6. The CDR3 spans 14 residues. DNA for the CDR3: TGTGCCAGCACTCGGGACAGGGAGGCAGATACGCAGTATTTT. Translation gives CASTRDREADTQYF.

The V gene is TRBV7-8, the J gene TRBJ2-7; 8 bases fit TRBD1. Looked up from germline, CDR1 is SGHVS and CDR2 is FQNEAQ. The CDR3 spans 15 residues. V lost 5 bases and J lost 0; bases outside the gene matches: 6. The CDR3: CASSGNRGDSYEQYF. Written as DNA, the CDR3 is TGTGCCAGCAGCGGTAACAGGGGGGACTCCTACGAGCAGTACTTC.

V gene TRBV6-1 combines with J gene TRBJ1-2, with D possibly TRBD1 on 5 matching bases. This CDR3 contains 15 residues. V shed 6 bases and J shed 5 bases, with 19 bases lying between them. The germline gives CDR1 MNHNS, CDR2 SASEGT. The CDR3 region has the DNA TGTGCCAGCAGCTCCATAACGGGGGTCGGATATGGCTACACCTTC. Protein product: CASSSITGVGYGYTF.

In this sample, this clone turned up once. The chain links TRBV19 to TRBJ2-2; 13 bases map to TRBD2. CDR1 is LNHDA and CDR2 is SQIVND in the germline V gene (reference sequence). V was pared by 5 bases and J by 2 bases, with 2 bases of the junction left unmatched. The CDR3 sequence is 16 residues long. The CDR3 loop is CASSQGLAGNTGELFF. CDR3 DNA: TGTGCCAGTAGTCAGGGACTAGCGGGAAACACCGGGGAGCTGTTTTTT.

The CDR3 is CASSVGAGLNYGYTF. The CDR3 DNA reads as TGTGCCAGCAGCGTAGGGGCAGGGCTTAACTATGGCTACACCTTC. V usage is TRBV9 and J usage is TRBJ1-2; D might be TRBD1 (5 bases). Looked up from germline, CDR1 is SGDLS and CDR2 is YYNGEE. This CDR3 has 15 amino acids. The ends were cut back, 0 bases at V and 1 base at J, with 10 bases in the middle.

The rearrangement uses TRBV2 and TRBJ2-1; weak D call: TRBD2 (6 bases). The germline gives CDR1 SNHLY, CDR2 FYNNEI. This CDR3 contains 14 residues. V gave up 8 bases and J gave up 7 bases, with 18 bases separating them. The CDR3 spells CASPRGTHPNEQFF. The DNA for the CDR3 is TGTGCCAGCCCCCGAGGGACTCATCCGAATGAGCAGTTCTTC.

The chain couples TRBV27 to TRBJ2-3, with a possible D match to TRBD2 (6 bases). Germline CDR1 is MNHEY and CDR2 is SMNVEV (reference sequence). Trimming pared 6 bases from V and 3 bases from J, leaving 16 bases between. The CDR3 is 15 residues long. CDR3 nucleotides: TGTGCCAGCAGCCCCGATTGGAGGGCAACAGATACGCAGTATTTT. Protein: CASSPDWRATDTQYF.

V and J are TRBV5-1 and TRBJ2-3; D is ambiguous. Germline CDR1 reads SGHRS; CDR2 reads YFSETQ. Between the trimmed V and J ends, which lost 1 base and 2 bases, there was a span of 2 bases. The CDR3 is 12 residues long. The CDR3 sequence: CASSLYTDTQYF. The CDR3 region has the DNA TGCGCCAGCAGCTTGTACACAGATACGCAGTATTTT. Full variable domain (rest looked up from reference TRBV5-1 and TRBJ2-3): KAGVTQTPRYLIKTRGQQVTLSCSPISGHRSVSWYQQTPGQGLQFLFEYFSETQRNKGNFPGRFSGRQFSNSRSEMNVSTLELGDSALYLCASSLYTDTQYFGPGTRLTVL.

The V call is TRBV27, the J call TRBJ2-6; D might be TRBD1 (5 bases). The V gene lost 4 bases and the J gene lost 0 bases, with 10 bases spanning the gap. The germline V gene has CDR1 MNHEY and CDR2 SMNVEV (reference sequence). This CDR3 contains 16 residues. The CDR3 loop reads CASSSGQGSGANVLTF. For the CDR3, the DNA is TGTGCCAGCAGTTCTGGACAAGGCTCTGGGGCCAACGTCCTGACTTTC.

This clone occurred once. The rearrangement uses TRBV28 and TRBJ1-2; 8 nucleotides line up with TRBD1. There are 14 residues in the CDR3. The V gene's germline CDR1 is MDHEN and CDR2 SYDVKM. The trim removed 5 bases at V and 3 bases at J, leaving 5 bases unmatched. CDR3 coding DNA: TGTGCCAGCAGTCTAAGACAGGGGTACTATGGCTACACCTTC. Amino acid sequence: CASSLRQGYYGYTF.

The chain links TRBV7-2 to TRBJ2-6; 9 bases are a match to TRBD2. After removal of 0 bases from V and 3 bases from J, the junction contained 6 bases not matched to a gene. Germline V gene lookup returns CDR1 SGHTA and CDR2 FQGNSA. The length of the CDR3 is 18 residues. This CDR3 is CASSLAHAGGRGANVLTF. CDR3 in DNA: TGTGCCAGCAGCTTAGCGCATGCGGGAGGGCGTGGGGCCAACGTCCTGACTTTC. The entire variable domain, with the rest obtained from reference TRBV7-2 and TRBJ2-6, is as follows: GAGVSQSPSNKVTEKGKDVELRCDPISGHTALYWYRQSLGQGLEFLIYFQGNSAPDKSGLPSDRFSAERTGGSVSTLTIQRTQQEDSAVYLCASSLAHAGGRGANVLTFGAGSRLTVL.